The source of this TCR beta chain is a study of control samples from healthy donors and cancer patients. With 4 bases clipped from V and 10 bases from J, the junction kept 7 bases outside the gene matches. This CDR3 comprises 13 residues. In germline, CDR1 is WNHNN, CDR2 SYGVQD (reference sequence). TCRdb keeps only in-frame clones here, not all; method: immunoSEQ multiplex PCR. The sample contains some 130,000 clones, more than 90% of which appear only once. This TCR derives from a man between 18 and 35 years old in good health. The sample consisted of blood. The chain has TRBV10-1 and TRBJ2-1, with 7 bases aligning to TRBD2. The CDR3 spells CASSGPGGREQFF. The CDR3 DNA is TGCGCCAGCAGTGGACCGGGGGGTCGAGAGCAGTTCTTC.